The present T cell receptor beta chain was sequenced within a study of control samples from healthy donors and cancer patients. The CDR3 extends over 14 amino acids. Germline-derived CDR1 and CDR2 are MNHEY and SVGEGT. The V and J ends lost 0 bases and 6 bases respectively, with 9 bases between them. Libraries were prepared by immunoSEQ multiplex PCR; TCRdb keeps only in-frame clonotypes and omits some of them. The data contain 110,000 to 150,000 clones, about 90% of them seen just once; the ten biggest clones take up 7.1%. As for this clone: The same CDR3 can be traced to other DNA sequences in this sample.

The rearrangement links TRBV6-2 or TRBV6-3 to TRBJ2-1, with D possibly being TRBD2 (5 bases). Sequencing was done on a sample of blood. This TCR came from a man in his late teens or twenties in good health. CDR3 nucleotides: TGTGCCAGCAGTTACTCCGGAGGCGGCAATGAGCAGTTCTTC. Its translation: CASSYSGGGNEQFF.